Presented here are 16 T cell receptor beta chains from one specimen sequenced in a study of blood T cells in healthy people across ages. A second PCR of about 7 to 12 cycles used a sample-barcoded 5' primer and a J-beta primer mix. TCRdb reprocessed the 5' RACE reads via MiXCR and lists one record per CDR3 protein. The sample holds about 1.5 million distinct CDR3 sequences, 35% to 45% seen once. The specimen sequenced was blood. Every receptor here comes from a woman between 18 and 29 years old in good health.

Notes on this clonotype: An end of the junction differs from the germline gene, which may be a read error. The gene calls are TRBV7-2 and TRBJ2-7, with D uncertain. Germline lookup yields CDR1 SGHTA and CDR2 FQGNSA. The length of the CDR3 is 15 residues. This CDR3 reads CASILVGDLGYEQYF. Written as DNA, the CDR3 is TGTGCCAGCATCTTAGTTGGCGATTTAGGCTACGAGCAGTACTTC.

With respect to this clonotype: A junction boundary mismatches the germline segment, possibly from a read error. In nucleotides, the CDR3 is TGTGCCAGTAGCCAAGTTCAGGGGACAAATCTGAACACTGAAGCTTTCTTT. It translates to CASSQVQGTNLNTEAFF. The chain couples TRBV14 to TRBJ1-1, with D perhaps TRBD1 (6 bases). The CDR3 is made up of 17 amino acids. Germline V gene data show CDR1 as SGHDN and CDR2 as FVKESK. Looking up the rest from reference TRBV14 and TRBJ1-1 gives the full variable domain: EAGVTQFPSHSVIEKGQTVTLRCDPISGHDNLYWYRRVMGKEIKFLLHFVKESKQDESGMPNNRFLAERTGGTYSTLKVQPAELEDSGVYFCASSQVQGTNLNTEAFFGQGTRLTVV.

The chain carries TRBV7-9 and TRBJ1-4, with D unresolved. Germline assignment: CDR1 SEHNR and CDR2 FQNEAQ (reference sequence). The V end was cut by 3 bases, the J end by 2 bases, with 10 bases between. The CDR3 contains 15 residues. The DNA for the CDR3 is TGTGCCAGCAGCTTCGCCGGTGATACTAATGAAAAACTGTTTTTT. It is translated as CASSFAGDTNEKLFF.

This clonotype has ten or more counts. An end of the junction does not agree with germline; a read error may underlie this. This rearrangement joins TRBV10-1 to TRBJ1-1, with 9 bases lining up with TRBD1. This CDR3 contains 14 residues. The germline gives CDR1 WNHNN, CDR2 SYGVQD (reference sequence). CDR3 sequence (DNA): TGTGCCAGCAGCGCGGGACAGGGCAACACTGAAGCTTTCTTT. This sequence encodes CASSAGQGNTEAFF.

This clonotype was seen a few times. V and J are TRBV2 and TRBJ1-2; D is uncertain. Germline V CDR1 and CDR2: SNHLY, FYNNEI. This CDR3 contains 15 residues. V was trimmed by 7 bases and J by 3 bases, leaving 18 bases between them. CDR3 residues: CASIPMGMDYYGYTF. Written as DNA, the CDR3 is TGTGCCAGCATTCCGATGGGGATGGATTACTATGGCTACACCTTC.

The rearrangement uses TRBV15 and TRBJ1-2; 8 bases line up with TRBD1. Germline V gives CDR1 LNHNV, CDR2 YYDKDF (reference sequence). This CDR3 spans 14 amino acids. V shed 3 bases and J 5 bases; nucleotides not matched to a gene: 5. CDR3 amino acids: CATSSQGARYGYTF. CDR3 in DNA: TGTGCCACCAGCAGCCAGGGGGCTAGGTATGGCTACACCTTC.

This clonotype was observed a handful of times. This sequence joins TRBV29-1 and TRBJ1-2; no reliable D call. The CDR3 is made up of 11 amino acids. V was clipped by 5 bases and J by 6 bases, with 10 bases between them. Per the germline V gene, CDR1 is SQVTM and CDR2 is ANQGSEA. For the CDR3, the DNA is TGCAGCGTTAATCCCGGGGATGGCTACACCTTC. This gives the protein CSVNPGDGYTF. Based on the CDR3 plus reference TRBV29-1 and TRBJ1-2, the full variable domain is SAVISQKPSRDICQRGTSLTIQCQVDSQVTMMFWYRQQPGQSLTLIATANQGSEATYESGFVIDKFPISRPNLTFSTLTVSNMSPEDSSIYLCSVNPGDGYTFGSGTRLTVV.

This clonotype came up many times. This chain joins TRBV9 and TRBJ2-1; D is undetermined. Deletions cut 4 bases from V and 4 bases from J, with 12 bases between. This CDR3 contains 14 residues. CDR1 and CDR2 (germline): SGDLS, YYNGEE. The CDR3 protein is CASSPTGGYNEQFF. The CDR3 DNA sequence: TGTGCCAGCAGCCCCACGGGCGGATACAATGAGCAGTTCTTC.

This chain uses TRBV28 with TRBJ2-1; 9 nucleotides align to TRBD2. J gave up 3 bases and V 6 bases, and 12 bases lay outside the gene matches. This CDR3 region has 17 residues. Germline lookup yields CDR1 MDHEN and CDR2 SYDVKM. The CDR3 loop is CASSTQSGGPHYNEQFF. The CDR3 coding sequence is TGTGCCAGCAGCACCCAGAGCGGGGGGCCCCACTACAATGAGCAGTTCTTC.

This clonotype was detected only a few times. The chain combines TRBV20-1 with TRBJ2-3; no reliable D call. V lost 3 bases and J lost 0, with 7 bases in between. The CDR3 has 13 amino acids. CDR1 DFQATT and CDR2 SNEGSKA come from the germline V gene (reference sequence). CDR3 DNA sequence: TGCAGTGCTAGTTCCAGGAGCACAGATACGCAGTATTTT. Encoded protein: CSASSRSTDTQYF.

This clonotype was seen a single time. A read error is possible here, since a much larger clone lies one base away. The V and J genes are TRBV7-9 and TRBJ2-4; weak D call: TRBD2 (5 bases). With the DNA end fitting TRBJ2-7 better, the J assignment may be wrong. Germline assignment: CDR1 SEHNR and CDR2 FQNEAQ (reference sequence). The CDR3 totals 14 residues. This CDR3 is CASSSRDSSHEQYF. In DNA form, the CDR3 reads TGTGCCAGCAGCTCCCGGGATTCATCCCACGAGCAGTACTTC.

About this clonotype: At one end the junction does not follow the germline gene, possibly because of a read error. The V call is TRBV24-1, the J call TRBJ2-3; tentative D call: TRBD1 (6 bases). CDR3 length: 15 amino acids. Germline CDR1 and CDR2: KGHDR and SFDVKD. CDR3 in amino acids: CATSDPTGKTATQYF. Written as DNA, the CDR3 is TGTGCCACCAGTGATCCAACAGGGAAAACAGCTACGCAGTATTTT.

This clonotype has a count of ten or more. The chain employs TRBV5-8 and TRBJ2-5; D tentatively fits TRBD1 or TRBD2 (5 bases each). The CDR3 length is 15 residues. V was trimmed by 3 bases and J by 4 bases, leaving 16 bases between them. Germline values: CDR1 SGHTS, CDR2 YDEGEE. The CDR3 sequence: CASSYQGDWGETQYF. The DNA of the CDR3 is TGTGCCAGCAGCTACCAGGGAGACTGGGGAGAGACCCAGTACTTC. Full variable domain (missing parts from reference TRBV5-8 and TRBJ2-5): EAGVTQSPTHLIKTRGQQATLRCSPISGHTSVYWYQQALGLGLQFLLWYDEGEERNRGNFPPRFSGRQFPNYSSELNVNALELEDSALYLCASSYQGDWGETQYFGPGTRLLVL.

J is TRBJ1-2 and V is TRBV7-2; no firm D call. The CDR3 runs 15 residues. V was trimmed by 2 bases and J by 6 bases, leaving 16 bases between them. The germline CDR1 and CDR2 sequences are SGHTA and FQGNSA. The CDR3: CASSLMGFFEDGYTF. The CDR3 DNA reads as TGTGCCAGCAGCTTAATGGGCTTCTTTGAGGATGGCTACACCTTC. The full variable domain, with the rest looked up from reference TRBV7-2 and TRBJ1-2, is GAGVSQSPSNKVTEKGKDVELRCDPISGHTALYWYRQSLGQGLEFLIYFQGNSAPDKSGLPSDRFSAERTGGSVSTLTIQRTQQEDSAVYLCASSLMGFFEDGYTFGSGTRLTVV.

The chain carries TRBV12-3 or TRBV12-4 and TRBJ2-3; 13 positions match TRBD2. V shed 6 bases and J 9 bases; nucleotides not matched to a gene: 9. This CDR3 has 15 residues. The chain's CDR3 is CASSQGLAGVYTQYF. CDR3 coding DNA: TGTGCCAGCAGCCAAGGACTAGCGGGAGTCTACACGCAGTATTTT.

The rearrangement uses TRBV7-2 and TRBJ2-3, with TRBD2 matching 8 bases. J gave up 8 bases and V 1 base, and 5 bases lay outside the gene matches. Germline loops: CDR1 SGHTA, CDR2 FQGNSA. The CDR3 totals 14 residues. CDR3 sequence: CASSLDLTSGTQYF. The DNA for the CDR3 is TGTGCCAGCAGCTTAGACCTAACTAGCGGTACGCAGTATTTT. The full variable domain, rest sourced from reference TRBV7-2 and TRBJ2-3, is GAGVSQSPSNKVTEKGKDVELRCDPISGHTALYWYRQSLGQGLEFLIYFQGNSAPDKSGLPSDRFSAERTGGSVSTLTIQRTQQEDSAVYLCASSLDLTSGTQYFGPGTRLTVL.